Included here is one TCR beta chain sequence, with context. Its antigen has not been determined. Nothing much larger sits one base from this clone, and base qualities are not available. Donors were healthy HIV-negative adults with no recently reported acute infections or vaccinations. All donors were Caucasian adults living in Nashville, Tennessee, USA. CD4+ T cells were enriched by magnetic negative selection, after which naive cells were positively selected on CD45RA and the negative fraction was taken as the memory subset. Blood was collected by leukapheresis, and PBMCs were isolated by Ficoll-Histopaque density gradient centrifugation and then cryopreserved in liquid nitrogen vapor phase. Analytical flow cytometry was used to check the purity and quantity of each magnetically sorted T cell population. Genomic DNA was isolated from every sorted fraction and measured by UV absorbance on a Nanodrop 2000c.

Ends trimmed: V by 6 bases, J by 2 bases; bases unmatched to a gene: 15. There are 17 amino acids in the CDR3, from cysteine to phenylalanine inclusive. Only the CDR3 region is kept as DNA, spanning 51 bases read in frame from base 1. The germline V gene encodes CDR1 MNHEY and CDR2 SMNVEV (reference sequence). This specimen belongs to a study of shared clonotypes between healthy human individuals (dated by TCRdb to the early 2020s). Regarding the complete study: Three men and two women, aged 18 to 49 years, made up the cohort. For each donor, CD4 naive and CD4 memory were each given three plates, CD8 naive was given two plates, and CD8 memory was given one plate. To estimate repertoire size and how much clonotype sharing occurs between individuals, the study deeply sequenced the blood TCR repertoires of several healthy adults. To increase sequencing depth and limit assay-specific biases, different laboratories used diverse techniques to prepare libraries and sequence TCR repertoires. Per donor, leukapheresis produced somewhere between about 0.9 and 9.5 billion PBMCs.

Using the deep immunoSEQ assay, multiplex PCR amplified TCR CDR3 regions from genomic DNA. Extracted genomic DNA from each cell subset was spread evenly across all wells of several immunoSEQ 96-well plates, with each plate serving as a replicate. For sorted subsets, approximately 190 ng genomic DNA, equal to some 30,000 T cell genomes, was loaded into each replicate PCR. Purified libraries were measured with a Qubit 3.0 fluorometer, size-checked on a Bioanalyzer 2100, and measured again with the KAPA Library Quantification kit. Every immunoSEQ 96-well plate was sequenced on a separate single-read 150-cycle Illumina NextSeq 550 flow cell. The study's own analysis went as follows. Because the immunoSEQ output held only junctional sequences and lacked quality scores, the filtering could not match the filtering applied to full-length reads. Sequences were annotated with PyIR, a Python wrapper for IgBLAST v1.9, using IMGT germline references to assign V/J genes and CDR3. Any read was removed if the V/J assignment was weak (E-value above 1e-6), the CDR3 was missing, or the read contained stop codons, out-of-frame junctions, or ambiguous translated residues. A V3J clonotype was defined by an identical inferred V gene, J gene, and CDR3 amino acid sequence. Percentage overlap between repertoires was calculated by dividing the number of shared unique clonotypes by the size of the smaller repertoire. RTK rarefaction, the Chao1 estimator, and Recon v2.1 estimates of unobserved clonotypes were used to assess repertoire richness. OLGA was used to compute generation probabilities for all TCRbeta clonotypes that the gDNA method yielded from a few donors. As stored in TCRdb, this immuneACCESS dataset retains in-frame rearrangements with V and J assigned. A fraction of the clones does not appear; measured against another copy, unresolved V genes explain less than half of the discrepancy, and the remainder lacks a known reason. V and J calls and clone size come straight from that table; D and trimming were deduced from the DNA. For this sample the table gives 900,000 to 1,200,000 clones, of which about 80% were detected only once. Clones ranked in the top ten supply more than 0.55% of the sample.

What the authors observed across the whole study: Naive subsets generally had larger estimated clonotype richness than memory subsets. Only blood was sampled, and tissue TCR repertoires likely differ from those in blood. Even with the large sequencing depth, rarefaction of the sorted-subset datasets indicated that sequencing was incomplete. Pairwise subsampling led to the expectation that sequencing depth would affect the degree of clonotype sharing among donors. When several donors were compared, the shared fraction of clonotypes was around 5% for naive CD4, over 3% for naive CD8, more than 2% for memory CD4, and 0.35% to 0.4% for memory CD8. Because the study included a small number of donors, the genetic and exposure-history diversity represented was limited. Higher generation probabilities were observed for clonotypes shared by all four sorted-subset donors than for non-shared clonotypes.

The rearranged chain carries TRBV27 and TRBJ1-2; TRBD1 aligns with 7 central bases. The origin of this receptor is a man between 18 and 35 years old in good health. Some clones in this sample may be carry-over from other donors' samples. Sequencing used memory CD4+ T cells from PBMCs. Taken with the paper, the label for cell subset or site translates to: CD45RA-negative fraction. The DNA sequence is given as TGTGCCAGCAGACGGATATGGGACCGGGACAGAAACTATGGCTACACCTTC. It codes for CASRRIWDRDRNYGYTF.